The source of this T cell receptor beta chain is a study of cytomegalovirus exposure and HLA in healthy donors. Primers for the PCR totalled 60 Vbeta and 13 Jbeta. Only in-frame clones appear in the TCRdb table, and some are missing; sequencing was by immunoSEQ multiplex PCR. Of 150,000 to 200,000 clones in the sample, 78% are singletons; the top ten hold less than 15%. Concerning this clone: The target antigen is unknown.

Study outcomes and limitations: Later work found most CMV-associated TCR beta chains apparently HLA-restricted. Most observed TCR sequences were rare, whereas some public TCRs were detected in many donors.

This CDR3 contains 14 residues. Trimming stripped 0 bases from V and 7 bases from J, with 13 bases between. From germline, CDR1 is SGHRS and CDR2 YFSETQ. This clonotype originated in a young woman in good health and CMV-seropositive. Sequences were obtained from PBMCs. The chain is built from TRBV5-1 and TRBJ1-1; the D is unclear. CDR3 DNA sequence: TGCGCCAGCAGCTTGGGCGGGGTCCGGGGTGAAGCTTTCTTT. Translating it yields CASSLGGVRGEAFF.